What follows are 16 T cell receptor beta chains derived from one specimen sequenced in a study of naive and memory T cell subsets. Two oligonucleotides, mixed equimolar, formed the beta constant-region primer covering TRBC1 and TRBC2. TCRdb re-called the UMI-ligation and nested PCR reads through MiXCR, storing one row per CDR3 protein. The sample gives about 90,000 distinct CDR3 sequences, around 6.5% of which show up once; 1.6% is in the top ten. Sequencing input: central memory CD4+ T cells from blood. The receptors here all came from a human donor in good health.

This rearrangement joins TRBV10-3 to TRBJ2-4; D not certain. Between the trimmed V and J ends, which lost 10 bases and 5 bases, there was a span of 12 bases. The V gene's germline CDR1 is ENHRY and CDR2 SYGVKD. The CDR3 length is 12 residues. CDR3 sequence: CATGFSENIQYF. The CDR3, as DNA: TGTGCCACCGGCTTTAGTGAAAACATTCAGTACTTC.

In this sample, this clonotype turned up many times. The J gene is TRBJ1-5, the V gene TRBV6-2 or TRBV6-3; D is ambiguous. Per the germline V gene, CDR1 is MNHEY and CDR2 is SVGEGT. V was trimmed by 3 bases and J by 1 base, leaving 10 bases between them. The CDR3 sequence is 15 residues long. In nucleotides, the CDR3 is TGTGCCAGCAGTTATGTCGGAGCAAGCAATCAGCCCCAGCATTTT. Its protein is CASSYVGASNQPQHF.

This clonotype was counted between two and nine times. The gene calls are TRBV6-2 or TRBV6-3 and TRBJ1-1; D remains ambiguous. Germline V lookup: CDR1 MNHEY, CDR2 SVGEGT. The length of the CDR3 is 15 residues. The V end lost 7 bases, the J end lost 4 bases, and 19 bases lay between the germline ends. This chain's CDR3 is CASKDGAGGATEAFF. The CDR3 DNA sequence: TGTGCCAGCAAAGACGGTGCAGGTGGAGCCACTGAAGCTTTCTTT.

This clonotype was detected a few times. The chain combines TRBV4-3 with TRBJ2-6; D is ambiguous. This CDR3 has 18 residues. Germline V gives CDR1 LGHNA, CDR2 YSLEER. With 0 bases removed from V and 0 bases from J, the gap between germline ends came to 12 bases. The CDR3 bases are TGCGCCAGCAGCCAAGATCCCTCCAGCAGCTCTGGGGCCAACGTCCTGACTTTC. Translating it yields CASSQDPSSSSGANVLTF.

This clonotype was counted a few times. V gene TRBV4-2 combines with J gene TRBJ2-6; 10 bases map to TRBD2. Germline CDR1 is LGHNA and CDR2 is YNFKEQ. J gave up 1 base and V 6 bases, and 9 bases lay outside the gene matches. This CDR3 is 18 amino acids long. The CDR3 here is CASSAAGGGRSGANVLTF. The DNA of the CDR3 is TGTGCCAGCAGTGCAGCGGGGGGGGGGCGATCTGGGGCCAACGTCCTGACTTTC.

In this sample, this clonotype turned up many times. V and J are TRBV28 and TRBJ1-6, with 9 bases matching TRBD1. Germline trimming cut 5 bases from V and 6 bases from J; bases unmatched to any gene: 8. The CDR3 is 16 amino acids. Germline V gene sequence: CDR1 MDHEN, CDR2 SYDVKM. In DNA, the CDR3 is TGTGCCAGCAGTCCGGGGACAGGGTACGGTAATTCACCCCTCCACTTT. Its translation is CASSPGTGYGNSPLHF.

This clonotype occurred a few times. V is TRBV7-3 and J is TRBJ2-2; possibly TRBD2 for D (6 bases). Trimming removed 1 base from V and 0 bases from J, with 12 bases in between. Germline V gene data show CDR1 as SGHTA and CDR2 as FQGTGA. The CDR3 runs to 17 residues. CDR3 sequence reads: CASSLNWGDTNTGELFF. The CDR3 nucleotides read TGTGCCAGCAGCTTAAATTGGGGGGATACGAACACCGGGGAGCTGTTTTTT.

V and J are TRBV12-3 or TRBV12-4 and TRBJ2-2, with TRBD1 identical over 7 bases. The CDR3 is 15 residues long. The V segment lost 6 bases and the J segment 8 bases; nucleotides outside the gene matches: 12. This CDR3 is CASRVSGQNMGELFF. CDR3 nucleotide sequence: TGTGCCAGCAGGGTCTCGGGACAGAACATGGGGGAGCTGTTTTTT.

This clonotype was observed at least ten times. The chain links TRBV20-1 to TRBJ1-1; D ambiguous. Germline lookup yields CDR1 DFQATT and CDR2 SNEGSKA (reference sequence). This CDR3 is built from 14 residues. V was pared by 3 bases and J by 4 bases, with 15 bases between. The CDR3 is CSASLEGPGTEAFF. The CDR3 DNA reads TGCAGTGCTAGTTTGGAAGGGCCCGGCACTGAAGCTTTCTTT.

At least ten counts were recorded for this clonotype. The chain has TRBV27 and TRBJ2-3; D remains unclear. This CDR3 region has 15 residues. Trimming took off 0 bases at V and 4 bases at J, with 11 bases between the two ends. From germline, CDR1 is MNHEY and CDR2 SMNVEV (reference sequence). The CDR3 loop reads CASSLSPKMSDTQYF. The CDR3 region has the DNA TGTGCCAGCAGTTTATCCCCAAAGATGTCAGATACGCAGTATTTT.

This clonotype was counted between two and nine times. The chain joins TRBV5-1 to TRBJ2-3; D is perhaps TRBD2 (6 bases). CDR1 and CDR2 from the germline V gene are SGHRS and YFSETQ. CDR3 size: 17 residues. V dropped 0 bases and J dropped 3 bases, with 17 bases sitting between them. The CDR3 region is CASSLDPPGSGTDTQYF. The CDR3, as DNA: TGCGCCAGCAGCTTGGACCCCCCCGGGAGTGGTACAGATACGCAGTATTTT.

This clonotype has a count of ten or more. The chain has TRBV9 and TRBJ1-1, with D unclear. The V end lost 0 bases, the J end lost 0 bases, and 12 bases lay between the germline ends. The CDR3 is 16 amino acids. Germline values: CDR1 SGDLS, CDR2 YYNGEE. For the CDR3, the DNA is TGTGCCAGCAGCGTAGTCCCGGCGGGGTTGAACACTGAAGCTTTCTTT. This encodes CASSVVPAGLNTEAFF.

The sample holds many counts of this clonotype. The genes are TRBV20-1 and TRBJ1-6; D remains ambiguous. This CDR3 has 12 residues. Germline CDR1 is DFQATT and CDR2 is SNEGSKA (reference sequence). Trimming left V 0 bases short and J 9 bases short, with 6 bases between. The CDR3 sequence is CSARDKGSPLHF. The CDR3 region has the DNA TGCAGTGCTAGAGATAAGGGTTCACCCCTCCACTTT.

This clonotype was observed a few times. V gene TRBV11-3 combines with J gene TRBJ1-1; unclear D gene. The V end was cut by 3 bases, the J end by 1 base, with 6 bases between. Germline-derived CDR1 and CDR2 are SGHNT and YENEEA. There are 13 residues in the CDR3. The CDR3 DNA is TGTGCCAGCAGCTTTACAGAGAACACTGAAGCTTTCTTT. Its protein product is CASSFTENTEAFF.

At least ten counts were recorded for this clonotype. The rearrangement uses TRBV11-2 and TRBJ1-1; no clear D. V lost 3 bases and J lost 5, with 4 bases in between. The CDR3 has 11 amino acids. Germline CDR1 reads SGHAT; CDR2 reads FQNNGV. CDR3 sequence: CASSFGTEAFF. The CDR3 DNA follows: TGTGCCAGCAGCTTCGGTACTGAAGCTTTCTTT.

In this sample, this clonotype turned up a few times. The CDR3 DNA reads TGTGCCAGCAGTGAAACCGGGGTAGACAATGAGCAGTTCTTC. It codes for CASSETGVDNEQFF. The chain combines TRBV6-1 with TRBJ2-1, with TRBD2 as a possible D gene (5 bases). V dropped 2 bases and J dropped 5 bases, with 10 bases sitting between them. The germline gives CDR1 MNHNS, CDR2 SASEGT. This CDR3 region has 14 residues.